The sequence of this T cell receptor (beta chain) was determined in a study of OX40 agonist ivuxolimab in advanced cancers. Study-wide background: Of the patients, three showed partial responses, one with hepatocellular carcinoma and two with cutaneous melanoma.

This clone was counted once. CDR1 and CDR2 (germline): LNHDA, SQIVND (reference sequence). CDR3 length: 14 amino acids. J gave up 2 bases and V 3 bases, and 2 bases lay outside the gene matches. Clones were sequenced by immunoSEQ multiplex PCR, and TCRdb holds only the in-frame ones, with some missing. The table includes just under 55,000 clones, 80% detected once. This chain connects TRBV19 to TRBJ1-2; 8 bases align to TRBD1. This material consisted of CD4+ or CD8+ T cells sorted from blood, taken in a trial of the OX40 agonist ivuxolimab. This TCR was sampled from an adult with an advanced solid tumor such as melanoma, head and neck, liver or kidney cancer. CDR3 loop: CASSMGQVNYGYTF. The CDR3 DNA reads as TGTGCCAGTAGTATGGGACAGGTGAACTATGGCTACACCTTC. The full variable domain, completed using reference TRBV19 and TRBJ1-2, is DGGITQSPKYLFRKEGQNVTLSCEQNLNHDAMYWYRQDPGQGLRLIYYSQIVNDFQKGDIAEGYSVSREKKESFPLTVTSAQKNPTAFYLCASSMGQVNYGYTFGSGTRLTVV.